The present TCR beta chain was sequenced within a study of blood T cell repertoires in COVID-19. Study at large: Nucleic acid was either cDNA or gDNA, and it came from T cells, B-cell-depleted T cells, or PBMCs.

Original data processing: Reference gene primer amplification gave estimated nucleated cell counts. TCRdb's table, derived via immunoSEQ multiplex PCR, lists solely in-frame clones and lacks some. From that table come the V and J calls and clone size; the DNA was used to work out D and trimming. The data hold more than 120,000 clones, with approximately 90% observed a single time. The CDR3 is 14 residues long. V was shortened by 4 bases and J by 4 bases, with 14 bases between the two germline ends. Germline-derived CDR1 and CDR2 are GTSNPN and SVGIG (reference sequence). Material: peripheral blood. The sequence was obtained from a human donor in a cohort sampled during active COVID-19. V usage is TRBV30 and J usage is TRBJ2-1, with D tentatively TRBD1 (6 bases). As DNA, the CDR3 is TGTGCCTGGAACAGGGTCTCGCAGTACAATGAGCAGTTCTTC. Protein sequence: CAWNRVSQYNEQFF.